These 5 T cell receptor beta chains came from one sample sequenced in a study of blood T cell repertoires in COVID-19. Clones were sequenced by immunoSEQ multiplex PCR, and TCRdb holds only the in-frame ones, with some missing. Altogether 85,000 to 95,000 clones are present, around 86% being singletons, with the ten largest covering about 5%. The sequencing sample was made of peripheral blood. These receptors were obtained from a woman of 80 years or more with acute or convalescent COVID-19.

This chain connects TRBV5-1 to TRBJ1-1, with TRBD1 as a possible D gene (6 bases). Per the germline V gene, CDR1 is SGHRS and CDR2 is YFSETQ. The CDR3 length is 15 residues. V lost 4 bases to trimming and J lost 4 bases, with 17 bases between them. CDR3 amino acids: CASSLRTDFSTEAFF. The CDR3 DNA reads TGCGCCAGCAGCCTCAGGACAGATTTTAGCACTGAAGCTTTCTTT.

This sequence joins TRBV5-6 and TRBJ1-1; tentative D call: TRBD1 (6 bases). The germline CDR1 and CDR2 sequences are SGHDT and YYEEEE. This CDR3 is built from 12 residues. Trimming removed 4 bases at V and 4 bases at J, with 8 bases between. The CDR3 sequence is CASSDRLTEAFF. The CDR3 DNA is TGTGCCAGCAGCGACAGGCTCACTGAAGCTTTCTTT.

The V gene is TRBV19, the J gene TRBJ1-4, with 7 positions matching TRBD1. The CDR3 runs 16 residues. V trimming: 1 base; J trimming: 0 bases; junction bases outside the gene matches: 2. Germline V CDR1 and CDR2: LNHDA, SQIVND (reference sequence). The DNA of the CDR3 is TGTGCCAGTAGTATAGCCACAGGGGCAACTAATGAAAAACTGTTTTTT. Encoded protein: CASSIATGATNEKLFF.

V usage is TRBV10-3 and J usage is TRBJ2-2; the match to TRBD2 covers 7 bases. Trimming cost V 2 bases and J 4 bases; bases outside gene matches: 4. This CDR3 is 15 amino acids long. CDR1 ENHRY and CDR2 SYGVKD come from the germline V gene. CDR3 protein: CAISERGEITGELFF. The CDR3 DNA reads TGTGCCATCAGTGAGCGGGGGGAGATCACCGGGGAGCTGTTTTTT.

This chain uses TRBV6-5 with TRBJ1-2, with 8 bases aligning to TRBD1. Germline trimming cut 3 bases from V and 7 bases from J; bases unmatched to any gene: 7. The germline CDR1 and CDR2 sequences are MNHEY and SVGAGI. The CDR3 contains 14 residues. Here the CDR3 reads CASSYGDRGAGYTF. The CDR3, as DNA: TGTGCCAGCAGTTATGGCGACAGGGGAGCTGGCTACACCTTC.